Reported below is one T cell receptor beta chain. This entry belongs to a study of preoperative IRX-2 immunotherapy in early breast cancer. Treatment defined: preoperative locoregional IRX-2 cytokine immunotherapy. Patients received preoperative, locoregional IRX-2 cytokine immunotherapy in a phase Ib study. Data came from immunoSEQ multiplex PCR; TCRdb stores just in-frame clones and leaves some out. The data hold around 2,500 clones, with about three quarters observed a single time. Sequencing used tumor tissue, obtained before IRX-2 immunotherapy. The origin of this receptor is a human donor with breast cancer.

DNA for the CDR3: TGCGCCAGCAGCCTTGGGACAGGCAGCTCCTACGAGCAGTACTTC. This encodes CASSLGTGSSYEQYF. This chain connects TRBV5-1 to TRBJ2-7; 8 bases align to TRBD1. The CDR3 is made up of 15 amino acids. With V trimmed by 4 bases and J by 0 bases, 6 bases remained unmatched. From germline, CDR1 is SGHRS and CDR2 YFSETQ. The entire variable domain, with the rest obtained from reference TRBV5-1 and TRBJ2-7, is as follows: KAGVTQTPRYLIKTRGQQVTLSCSPISGHRSVSWYQQTPGQGLQFLFEYFSETQRNKGNFPGRFSGRQFSNSRSEMNVSTLELGDSALYLCASSLGTGSSYEQYFGPGTRLTVT.